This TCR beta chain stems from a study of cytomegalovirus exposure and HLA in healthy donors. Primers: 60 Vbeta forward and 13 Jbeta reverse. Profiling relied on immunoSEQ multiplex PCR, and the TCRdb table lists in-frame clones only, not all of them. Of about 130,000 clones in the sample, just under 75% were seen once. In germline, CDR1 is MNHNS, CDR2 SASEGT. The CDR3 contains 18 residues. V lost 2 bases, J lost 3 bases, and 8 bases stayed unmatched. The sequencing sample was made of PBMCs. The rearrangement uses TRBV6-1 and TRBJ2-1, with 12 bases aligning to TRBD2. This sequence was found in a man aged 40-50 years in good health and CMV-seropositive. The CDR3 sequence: CASSEPSGLAGFYNEQFF. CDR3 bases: TGTGCCAGCAGTGAACCCAGCGGACTAGCGGGGTTCTACAATGAGCAGTTCTTC.